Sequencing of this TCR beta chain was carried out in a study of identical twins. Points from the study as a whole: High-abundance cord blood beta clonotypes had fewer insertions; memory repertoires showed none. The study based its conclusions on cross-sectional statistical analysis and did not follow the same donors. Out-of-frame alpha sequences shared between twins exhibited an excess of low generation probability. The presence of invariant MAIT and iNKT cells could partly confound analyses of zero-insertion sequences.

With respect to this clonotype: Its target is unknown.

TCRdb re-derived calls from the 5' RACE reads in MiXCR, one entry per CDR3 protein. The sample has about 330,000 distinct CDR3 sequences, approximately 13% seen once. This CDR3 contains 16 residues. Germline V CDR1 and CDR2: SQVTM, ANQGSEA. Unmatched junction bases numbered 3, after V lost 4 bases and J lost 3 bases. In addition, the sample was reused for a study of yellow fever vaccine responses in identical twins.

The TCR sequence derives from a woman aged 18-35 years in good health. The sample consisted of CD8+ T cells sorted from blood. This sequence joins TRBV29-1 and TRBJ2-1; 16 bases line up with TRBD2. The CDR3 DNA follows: TGCAGCGTTGGAGGGACTAGCGGGGGGGACTACAATGAGCAGTTCTTC. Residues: CSVGGTSGGDYNEQFF.